The 17 T cell receptor beta chains given below trace back to one sample, sequenced in a study of cytomegalovirus exposure and HLA in healthy donors. Primers for the PCR totalled 60 Vbeta and 13 Jbeta. Profiled with immunoSEQ multiplex PCR; TCRdb holds only in-frame clones, not every one. This sample carries about 98,000 clones, roughly three quarters of them seen once, and the ten largest clones take about 1.5%. Sequenced: PBMCs. These receptors were collected from a man aged 35 to 55 in good health and CMV-seronegative.

This clone was counted between two and nine times. The V call is TRBV1, the J call TRBJ2-3; the D segment call TRBD1 is taken from the table without a DNA check. TRBV1 is marked as a pseudogene. The CDR3 runs 17 residues. Written as DNA, the CDR3 is TGCACCAGCAGCCAAGGAACCCAGACAGTGAGCACAGATACGCAGTATTTT. Amino acids: CTSSQGTQTVSTDTQYF.

The chain links TRBV28 to TRBJ2-3; 7 positions match TRBD2. Germline V lookup: CDR1 MDHEN, CDR2 SYDVKM. V lost 3 bases, J lost 0 bases, and 6 bases stayed unmatched. The CDR3 loop spans 16 amino acids. The CDR3 loop is CASSFFGLGSTDTQYF. The CDR3 bases are TGTGCCAGCAGTTTTTTCGGACTAGGAAGCACAGATACGCAGTATTTT.

J is TRBJ1-1 and V is TRBV2; possible D gene TRBD1, 6 bases. This CDR3 region has 12 residues. From germline, CDR1 is SNHLY and CDR2 FYNNEI. Trimming shortened V by 0 bases and J by 10 bases, and 9 bases separated the two germline ends. In nucleotides, the CDR3 is TGTGCCAGCAGTGAAGCGGGCAGGGGAGCTTTCTTT. This translates into CASSEAGRGAFF.

The chain combines TRBV9 with TRBJ1-4, with a weak D call TRBD1 (5 bases). Germline V lookup: CDR1 SGDLS, CDR2 YYNGEE. V shed 0 bases and J shed 8 bases, with 17 bases lying between them. The CDR3 is 16 residues long. DNA for the CDR3: TGTGCCAGCAGCGTAGGAGTAGGGGTAGGTGGAGAAAAACTGTTTTTT. Its protein product is CASSVGVGVGGEKLFF. Drawing the rest from reference TRBV9 and TRBJ1-4, the complete variable domain is DSGVTQTPKHLITATGQRVTLRCSPRSGDLSVYWYQQSLDQGLQFLIQYYNGEERAKGNILERFSAQQFPDLHSELNLSSLELGDSALYFCASSVGVGVGGEKLFFGSGTQLSVL.

This chain uses TRBV4-1 with TRBJ2-2; 13 bases align to TRBD2. The CDR3 totals 18 residues. J was trimmed by 1 base and V by 3 bases; bases with no gene match: 5. Germline values: CDR1 MGHRA, CDR2 YSYEKL. CDR3 region: CASSHRGLAGVNTGELFF. CDR3 DNA: TGCGCCAGCAGCCACAGAGGACTAGCGGGGGTGAACACCGGGGAGCTGTTTTTT.

This chain uses TRBV6-1 with TRBJ2-6; no firm D call. The CDR3 spans 18 residues. V was clipped by 1 base and J by 0 bases, with 13 bases between them. Germline CDR1 is MNHNS and CDR2 is SASEGT. The CDR3 nucleotides are TGTGCCAGCAGTGAAGACGTGAGGCAGCTCTCTGGGGCCAACGTCCTGACTTTC. It codes for CASSEDVRQLSGANVLTF.

The chain employs TRBV7-2 and TRBJ1-6; TRBD1 matches 12 bases. Germline trimming cut 5 bases from V and 6 bases from J; bases unmatched to any gene: 5. The CDR3 is made up of 16 amino acids. Germline V CDR1 and CDR2: SGHTA, FQGNSA. The CDR3 coding sequence is TGTGCCAGCAGCCCCCGGGACAGGGGGCTTAATTCACCCCTCCACTTT. Encoded protein: CASSPRDRGLNSPLHF.

The rearrangement joins TRBV10-3 to TRBJ2-7; D unresolved. CDR3 length: 11 amino acids. Between the trimmed V and J ends, which lost 7 bases and 5 bases, there was a span of 9 bases. Germline CDR1 ENHRY, CDR2 SYGVKD. In nucleotides, the CDR3 is TGTGCCATCAAACAAGTCGACGAGCAGTACTTC. Amino acids: CAIKQVDEQYF.

The rearrangement links TRBV7-2 to TRBJ1-3; no clear D gene. Germline values: CDR1 SGHTA, CDR2 FQGNSA. This CDR3 comprises 17 residues. Trimming stripped 0 bases from V and 3 bases from J, with 15 bases between. CDR3 in DNA: TGTGCCAGCAGCTTAGCGTTAGGGCAGCGGTATGGAAACACCATATATTTT. It specifies CASSLALGQRYGNTIYF.

This clone was seen a few times. This chain's CDR3 is CASRRDSGNTIYF. The CDR3 nucleotides read TGTGCCAGCAGACGGGACTCTGGAAACACCATATATTTT. The J gene is TRBJ1-3, the V gene TRBV2; D is undetermined. Trimming cost V 6 bases and J 0 bases, with 6 bases left between them. Germline assignment: CDR1 SNHLY and CDR2 FYNNEI. This CDR3 is 13 amino acids long.

This CDR3 reads CASRYVPRGPDSYEQYF. DNA for the CDR3: TGTGCCAGCAGGTACGTCCCCCGAGGGCCCGACTCCTACGAGCAGTACTTC. The chain links TRBV28 to TRBJ2-7, with D perhaps TRBD2 (5 bases). Per the germline V gene, CDR1 is MDHEN and CDR2 is SYDVKM. The CDR3 runs 17 residues. The V end lost 6 bases, the J end lost 0 bases, and 21 bases lay between the germline ends. Together with reference TRBV28 and TRBJ2-7, the CDR3 gives the full variable domain: DVKVTQSSRYLVKRTGEKVFLECVQDMDHENMFWYRQDPGLGLRLIYFSYDVKMKEKGDIPEGYSVSREKKERFSLILESASTNQTSMYLCASRYVPRGPDSYEQYFGPGTRLTVT.

This rearrangement joins TRBV5-4 to TRBJ1-3, with D unclear. The CDR3 contains 15 residues. Per the germline V gene, CDR1 is SGHNT and CDR2 is YYREEE (reference sequence). Trimming removed 4 bases at V and 0 bases at J, with 11 bases between. CDR3 amino acids: CASSPYDNSGNTIYF. The DNA of the CDR3 is TGTGCCAGCAGCCCTTATGACAACTCTGGAAACACCATATATTTT.

The CDR3 region has the DNA TGTGCCAGCAGCGTAGGAGGCTCCTCAGAGCCCCAGCATTTT. It encodes CASSVGGSSEPQHF. The rearrangement uses TRBV9 and TRBJ1-5; D remains unclear. Looked up from germline, CDR1 is SGDLS and CDR2 is YYNGEE. Trimming left V 0 bases short and J 8 bases short, with 12 bases between. The CDR3 is made up of 14 amino acids.

This chain uses TRBV7-2 with TRBJ2-3; 10 bases match TRBD2. Germline lookup yields CDR1 SGHTA and CDR2 FQGNSA. The CDR3 runs to 16 residues. The V segment lost 5 bases and the J segment 5 bases; nucleotides outside the gene matches: 10. CDR3 sequence (DNA): TGTGCCAGCAGCCTGGGAGGAGCGGGGGGGATAGATACGCAGTATTTT. Amino acid sequence: CASSLGGAGGIDTQYF.

J is TRBJ2-7 and V is TRBV5-1; D is unresolved. This CDR3 spans 11 amino acids. The germline CDR1 and CDR2 sequences are SGHRS and YFSETQ. Between the trimmed V and J ends, which lost 3 bases and 8 bases, there was a span of 9 bases. CDR3 nucleotide sequence: TGCGCCAGCAGCTCACAACAGAAGCAGTACTTC. Residues: CASSSQQKQYF.

The chain has TRBV2 and TRBJ2-2, with a weak D call TRBD2 (5 bases). This CDR3 is 15 amino acids long. The V gene's germline CDR1 is SNHLY and CDR2 FYNNEI. Trimming took 3 bases from V and 3 from J, leaving 11 bases between them. CDR3 region: CASSEVRGDTGELFF. CDR3 coding DNA: TGTGCCAGCAGTGAGGTTCGGGGAGACACCGGGGAGCTGTTTTTT.

The chain recombines TRBV7-9 with TRBJ2-1, with 7 bases lining up with TRBD1. This CDR3 is built from 16 residues. CDR1 is SEHNR, CDR2 FQNEAQ, per germline (reference sequence). After removal of 4 bases from V and 0 bases from J, the junction contained 6 bases not matched to a gene. CDR3 DNA sequence: TGTGCCAGCAGCTCCGGAACAGGGGACTCCTACAATGAGCAGTTCTTC. Amino acid sequence: CASSSGTGDSYNEQFF.